This T cell receptor (beta chain) emerged from a study of T cells after yellow fever vaccination. Background on the study: Any fraction with a low cell number was prepared using SMART-Seq v4 Ultra Low Input.

Trimming left V 3 bases short and J 12 bases short, with 18 bases between. The length of the CDR3 is 14 residues. To note about this clonotype: The antigen is undetermined.

5'RACE template switching produced TCR cDNA carrying a universal primer site and UMIs. TCRdb ran MiXCR on the 5' RACE reads and lists one entry per CDR3 protein. Seen here are about 370,000 distinct CDR3 sequences, roughly 12% observed once, and the top ten hold roughly 18%. Study outcomes and limitations: Repertoires sorted by FACS could include abundant clonotypes that are contaminants from the bulk population. The CD4 compartment and the CD8 compartment contained a small share of clonotypes in common.

The specimen comprised PBMCs, sampled on the day of the first yellow fever vaccination. The sequence came from a man between 18 and 35 years old who received the YFV17D yellow fever vaccine. The V call is TRBV12-3 or TRBV12-4, the J call TRBJ2-1; D is perhaps TRBD2 (5 bases). This CDR3 is CASSLRALLVRQFF. In nucleotides, the CDR3 is TGTGCCAGCAGTTTGAGGGCGCTACTAGTTCGGCAGTTCTTC.